Below, 28 T cell receptor beta chains from the same sample are listed, as sequenced in a study of OX40 agonist ivuxolimab in advanced cancers. Measured with immunoSEQ multiplex PCR; TCRdb has only the in-frame clones, and not every one. Among around 44,000 clones, around 90% were seen once, and the ten largest hold around 0.6%. The starting material was CD4+ or CD8+ T cells sorted from blood, obtained in a trial of the OX40 agonist ivuxolimab. The source of these receptors is an adult with an advanced solid tumor such as melanoma, head and neck, liver or kidney cancer.

V usage is TRBV6-6 and J usage is TRBJ2-7; D is unclear. Germline lookup yields CDR1 MNHNY and CDR2 SVGAGI (reference sequence). V lost 2 bases to trimming and J lost 0 bases, with 11 bases between them. The CDR3 is 15 residues long. This CDR3 reads CASSYIQVDSYEQYF. The CDR3 region has the DNA TGTGCCAGCAGTTACATCCAGGTGGACTCCTACGAGCAGTACTTC.

The V and J genes are TRBV18 and TRBJ2-2, with 13 bases aligning to TRBD2. The germline gives CDR1 KGHSH, CDR2 LQKENI. CDR3 length equals 18 residues. The trim removed 4 bases at V and 0 bases at J, leaving 5 bases unmatched. The CDR3 sequence is CASSLSGTSGANTGELFF. The DNA of the CDR3 is TGTGCCAGCTCACTTAGCGGGACTAGCGGGGCGAACACCGGGGAGCTGTTTTTT.

This CDR3 is CASSLSGADTQYF. DNA of the CDR3: TGTGCCAGCAGCTTAAGCGGGGCAGATACGCAGTATTTT. The rearrangement uses TRBV7-3 and TRBJ2-3, with D tentatively TRBD2 (6 bases). V lost 1 base and J 4 bases, leaving 6 bases between the germline ends. Germline V gene data show CDR1 as SGHTA and CDR2 as FQGTGA. The CDR3 spans 13 residues.

The chain links TRBV4-1 to TRBJ1-4; 9 nucleotides match TRBD1. The length of the CDR3 is 16 residues. Per germline, CDR1 MGHRA and CDR2 YSYEKL. V shed 4 bases, J shed 7 bases, and the junction held 10 bases outside the gene matches. CDR3 protein: CASSLKPGQGSEKLFF. The CDR3 DNA reads TGCGCCAGCAGCCTGAAGCCGGGACAGGGTAGTGAAAAACTGTTTTTT.

CDR3 sequence (DNA): TGTGCCAGCAGCTTTGGACTCAGGGGGGGCGGTGAAGCTTTCTTT. This encodes CASSFGLRGGGEAFF. The V gene is TRBV5-6, the J gene TRBJ1-1, with 7 positions matching TRBD1. Germline CDR1 is SGHDT and CDR2 is YYEEEE. The CDR3 length is 15 residues. Germline trimming cut 2 bases from V and 7 bases from J; bases unmatched to any gene: 11.

This clone was recorded a few times. V and J are TRBV2 and TRBJ1-5; D call uncertain. Trimming removed 1 base from V and 5 bases from J, with 9 bases in between. CDR1 and CDR2 from the germline V gene are SNHLY and FYNNEI. The CDR3 runs to 14 residues. CDR3 residues: CASSEGRVDQPQHF. CDR3 bases: TGTGCCAGCAGTGAAGGCCGGGTTGATCAGCCCCAGCATTTT.

The chain employs TRBV5-1 and TRBJ1-6; unclear D gene. The length of the CDR3 is 12 residues. The germline V gene encodes CDR1 SGHRS and CDR2 YFSETQ. V was clipped by 0 bases and J by 7 bases, with 2 bases between them. The CDR3, as DNA: TGCGCCAGCAGCTTGGAGAATTCACCCCTCCACTTT. This gives the protein CASSLENSPLHF.

The chain links TRBV7-6 to TRBJ1-1, with a possible D match to TRBD1 (6 bases). Trimming removed 5 bases at V and 4 bases at J, with 14 bases between. CDR1 SGHVS and CDR2 FNYEAQ come from the germline V gene. This CDR3 has 14 residues. The DNA for the CDR3 is TGTGCCAGCAGCCTTGAGCCGGGGGCCACTGAAGCTTTCTTT. Its protein is CASSLEPGATEAFF.

CDR3: CASSLGQYEQYF. The DNA of the CDR3 is TGTGCCAGCAGCTTAGGACAGTACGAGCAGTACTTC. V and J are TRBV7-8 and TRBJ2-7; D is perhaps TRBD1 (5 bases). The CDR3 consists of 12 residues. The V gene lost 1 base and the J gene lost 4 bases, with 5 bases spanning the gap. Germline CDR1 reads SGHVS; CDR2 reads FQNEAQ.

This clone was observed a handful of times. The V gene is TRBV25-1, the J gene TRBJ1-4; 11 bases are shared with TRBD1. V shed 6 bases and J 8 bases; nucleotides not matched to a gene: 5. Germline V lookup: CDR1 MGHDK, CDR2 SYGVNS. The CDR3 runs to 14 residues. Written as DNA, the CDR3 is TGTGCCAGCAGAGGGGACAGGGGGAAAGAAAAACTGTTTTTT. Translated, it gives CASRGDRGKEKLFF.

This clone was seen just once. The chain combines TRBV18 with TRBJ2-5; D might be TRBD2 (5 bases). The DNA end is more similar to TRBJ2-7, so the J call may be wrong. The germline CDR1 and CDR2 sequences are KGHSH and LQKENI. The CDR3 totals 16 residues. CDR3 sequence reads: CASSQNSGTSSYEQYF. The DNA of the CDR3 is TGTGCCAGCTCACAGAACAGCGGCACTAGCTCCTACGAGCAGTACTTC.

The J gene is TRBJ2-3, the V gene TRBV5-1, with 7 bases lining up with TRBD2. The junction had 6 bases not matched to a gene; V was cut back by 2 bases and J by 0 bases. The CDR3 covers 16 residues. Germline V gene sequence: CDR1 SGHRS, CDR2 YFSETQ. The chain's CDR3 is CASSFWLAESTDTQYF. The CDR3 DNA sequence: TGCGCCAGCAGCTTTTGGCTAGCGGAGAGCACAGATACGCAGTATTTT. Using reference TRBV5-1 and TRBJ2-3 for the parts outside the CDR3, the full variable domain is KAGVTQTPRYLIKTRGQQVTLSCSPISGHRSVSWYQQTPGQGLQFLFEYFSETQRNKGNFPGRFSGRQFSNSRSEMNVSTLELGDSALYLCASSFWLAESTDTQYFGPGTRLTVL.

In this sample, this clone turned up once. V gene TRBV2 combines with J gene TRBJ1-5, with 7 bases fitting TRBD1. CDR1 is SNHLY and CDR2 is FYNNEI in the germline V gene. The CDR3 has 13 residues. J was trimmed by 11 bases and V by 6 bases; bases with no gene match: 10. The CDR3 region is CASRGDSREAQHF. CDR3 bases: TGTGCCAGCAGGGGGGACAGTCGGGAGGCCCAGCATTTT.

The chain recombines TRBV28 with TRBJ1-2; D ambiguous. Germline loops: CDR1 MDHEN, CDR2 SYDVKM. CDR3 size: 13 residues. Trimming removed 5 bases at V and 8 bases at J, with 15 bases between. CDR3 nucleotides: TGTGCCAGCAGTCTCCCTCCTGACGGGGGCTACACCTTC. Amino acid sequence: CASSLPPDGGYTF.

The chain recombines TRBV19 with TRBJ1-5, with 7 positions matching TRBD1. V lost 7 bases, J lost 4 bases, and 7 bases stayed unmatched. Germline V gene lookup returns CDR1 LNHDA and CDR2 SQIVND (reference sequence). The CDR3 has 14 amino acids. The CDR3 bases are TGTGCCAGTATTCCGGGACAGAGTAATCAGCCCCAGCATTTT. This sequence encodes CASIPGQSNQPQHF.

The V call is TRBV7-9, the J call TRBJ1-2; tentatively, D is TRBD1 (5 bases). Germline V gene lookup returns CDR1 SEHNR and CDR2 FQNEAQ (reference sequence). Trimming stripped 4 bases from V and 8 bases from J, with 11 bases between. The CDR3 is made up of 12 amino acids. The CDR3 is CASSSSGRGYTF. CDR3 nucleotides: TGTGCCAGCAGCTCCTCAGGGAGGGGCTACACCTTC.

V and J are TRBV6-5 and TRBJ1-4; TRBD1 matches at 7 bases. CDR1 is MNHEY and CDR2 is SVGAGI in the germline V gene. V lost 4 bases, J lost 10 bases, and 9 bases stayed unmatched. CDR3 size: 14 residues. This CDR3 is CASSLTGKRGKLFF. In DNA, the CDR3 is TGTGCCAGCAGTTTGACAGGGAAAAGGGGAAAACTGTTTTTT.

To note about this clone: The same CDR3 can be traced to other DNA sequences in this sample. The V and J genes are TRBV30 and TRBJ1-2; TRBD1 aligns across 7 bases. CDR3 length: 13 residues. J gave up 5 bases and V 2 bases, and 5 bases lay outside the gene matches. CDR1 GTSNPN and CDR2 SVGIG come from the germline V gene (reference sequence). The CDR3 sequence: CAWSRDRPYGYTF. The CDR3 DNA sequence: TGTGCCTGGAGTCGGGACAGACCTTATGGCTACACCTTC.

CDR3 DNA: TGCGCCAGCTACCGAAGCGATGGCTACACCTTC. Protein sequence: CASYRSDGYTF. This rearrangement joins TRBV10-1 to TRBJ1-2, with D uncertain. From germline, CDR1 is WNHNN and CDR2 SYGVQD (reference sequence). The V gene lost 8 bases and the J gene lost 6 bases, with 10 bases spanning the gap. CDR3 length: 11 residues.

The rearrangement uses TRBV7-3 and TRBJ1-2, with no clear D. V was shortened by 1 base and J by 0 bases, with 9 bases between the two germline ends. Germline V gene sequence: CDR1 SGHTA, CDR2 FQGTGA. The CDR3 runs to 15 residues. The CDR3 protein is CASSLNVATNYGYTF. In DNA, the CDR3 is TGTGCCAGCAGCTTAAACGTCGCCACTAACTATGGCTACACCTTC.

V usage is TRBV7-9 and J usage is TRBJ1-4; tentative D call: TRBD1 (6 bases). CDR3 size: 17 residues. Deletions cut 0 bases from V and 0 bases from J, with 11 bases between. Germline V gene lookup returns CDR1 SEHNR and CDR2 FQNEAQ (reference sequence). In DNA, the CDR3 is TGTGCCAGCAGCTTAGCGGCAGGGGTGGCAACTAATGAAAAACTGTTTTTT. Residues: CASSLAAGVATNEKLFF.

This chain links TRBV7-3 with TRBJ2-5; D not certain. This CDR3 is built from 13 residues. CDR1 and CDR2 from the germline V gene are SGHTA and FQGTGA. Trimming removed 4 bases at V and 1 base at J, with 7 bases between. The CDR3 is CASSSVAQETQYF. The DNA for the CDR3 is TGTGCCAGCAGCTCAGTGGCCCAAGAGACCCAGTACTTC.

This rearrangement joins TRBV28 to TRBJ1-3; a possible D gene is TRBD1 (5 bases). Trimming cost V 7 bases and J 6 bases, with 13 bases left between them. CDR3 size: 13 residues. The V gene's germline CDR1 is MDHEN and CDR2 SYDVKM. CDR3 in DNA: TGTGCCAGCACCCCCCACGGGACAAACACCATATATTTT. This translates into CASTPHGTNTIYF.

This clone was detected only once. The rearrangement uses TRBV9 and TRBJ1-4, with D unresolved. V lost 4 bases and J lost 5, with 12 bases in between. Germline V gene data show CDR1 as SGDLS and CDR2 as YYNGEE. This CDR3 comprises 14 residues. The CDR3 protein is CASSPDGRNEKLFF. The CDR3, as DNA: TGTGCCAGCAGCCCAGATGGCAGGAATGAAAAACTGTTTTTT.

The chain carries TRBV11-2 and TRBJ2-3; D gene uncertain. V lost 6 bases and J lost 4, with 8 bases in between. Germline-derived CDR1 and CDR2 are SGHAT and FQNNGV. CDR3 length equals 12 residues. The CDR3 reads CASRLQADTQYF. Written as DNA, the CDR3 is TGTGCCAGCAGATTGCAAGCAGATACGCAGTATTTT. The full variable domain, with the rest looked up from reference TRBV11-2 and TRBJ2-3, is EAGVAQSPRYKIIEKRQSVAFWCNPISGHATLYWYQQILGQGPKLLIQFQNNGVVDDSQLPKDRFSAERLKGVDSTLKIQPAKLEDSAVYLCASRLQADTQYFGPGTRLTVL.

The chain carries TRBV18 and TRBJ1-2; no firm D call. The CDR3 loop spans 14 amino acids. Germline CDR1 is KGHSH and CDR2 is LQKENI. V lost 0 bases and J 2 bases, leaving 7 bases between the germline ends. CDR3 in DNA: TGTGCCAGCTCACCACCAGGAGGGAACTATGGCTACACCTTC. Translation gives CASSPPGGNYGYTF.

The chain links TRBV4-3 to TRBJ2-7, with 8 bases identical to TRBD1. Germline V CDR1 and CDR2: LGHNA, YSLEER. The CDR3 consists of 15 residues. Trimming at V came to 2 bases and at J to 2 bases, leaving 5 bases not matched to a gene. The CDR3 reads CASSQQTGGAYEQYF. CDR3 DNA: TGCGCCAGCAGCCAACAAACAGGGGGAGCCTACGAGCAGTACTTC.

This clone turned up a few times. The chain has TRBV19 and TRBJ1-5; 7 positions agree with TRBD1. The germline gives CDR1 LNHDA, CDR2 SQIVND (reference sequence). The CDR3 length is 17 residues. V was pared by 5 bases and J by 0 bases, with 10 bases of the junction left unmatched. CDR3 sequence: CASSPLRTGYSNQPQHF. Written as DNA, the CDR3 is TGTGCCAGTAGTCCACTCCGGACAGGTTATAGCAATCAGCCCCAGCATTTT. Filled out from reference TRBV19 and TRBJ1-5, the complete variable domain reads DGGITQSPKYLFRKEGQNVTLSCEQNLNHDAMYWYRQDPGQGLRLIYYSQIVNDFQKGDIAEGYSVSREKKESFPLTVTSAQKNPTAFYLCASSPLRTGYSNQPQHFGDGTRLSIL.